This T cell receptor (beta chain) is from a study of T cells in Graves' hyperthyroidism and ophthalmopathy. A few counts support this clonotype. CDR1 is LNHNV, CDR2 YYDKDF, per germline (reference sequence). V trimming: 2 bases; J trimming: 0 bases; junction bases outside the gene matches: 9. CDR3 size: 19 residues. Authors of the study amplified TCR beta CDR3 regions from RNA transcripts. TCR CDR3 underwent first-round RT-PCR with the HTBI primer set. From the multiplex PCR reads, TCRdb called clonotypes with MiXCR, one entry per CDR3 protein. The data contain about 640,000 distinct CDR3 sequences, around 21% of them singletons.

The sequence was obtained from a man aged 30 to 39 with Graves' ophthalmopathy. This chain links TRBV15 with TRBJ2-7, with 14 bases aligning to TRBD2. Input material: blood. Written as DNA, the CDR3 is TGTGCCACCAGCAGACAACAAGGCGGGACTAGCGGGAGCTCCTACGAGCAGTACTTC. Its protein is CATSRQQGGTSGSSYEQYF.